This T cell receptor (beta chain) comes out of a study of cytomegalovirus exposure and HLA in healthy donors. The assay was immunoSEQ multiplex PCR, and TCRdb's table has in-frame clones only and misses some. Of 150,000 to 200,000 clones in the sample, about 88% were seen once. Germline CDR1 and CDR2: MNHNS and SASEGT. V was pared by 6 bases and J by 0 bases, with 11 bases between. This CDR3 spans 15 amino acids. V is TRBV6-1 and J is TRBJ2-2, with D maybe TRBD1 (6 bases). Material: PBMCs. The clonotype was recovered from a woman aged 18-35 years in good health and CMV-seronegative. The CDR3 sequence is CASRKGQPNTGELFF. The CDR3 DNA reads TGTGCCAGCAGAAAGGGACAACCGAACACCGGGGAGCTGTTTTTT.